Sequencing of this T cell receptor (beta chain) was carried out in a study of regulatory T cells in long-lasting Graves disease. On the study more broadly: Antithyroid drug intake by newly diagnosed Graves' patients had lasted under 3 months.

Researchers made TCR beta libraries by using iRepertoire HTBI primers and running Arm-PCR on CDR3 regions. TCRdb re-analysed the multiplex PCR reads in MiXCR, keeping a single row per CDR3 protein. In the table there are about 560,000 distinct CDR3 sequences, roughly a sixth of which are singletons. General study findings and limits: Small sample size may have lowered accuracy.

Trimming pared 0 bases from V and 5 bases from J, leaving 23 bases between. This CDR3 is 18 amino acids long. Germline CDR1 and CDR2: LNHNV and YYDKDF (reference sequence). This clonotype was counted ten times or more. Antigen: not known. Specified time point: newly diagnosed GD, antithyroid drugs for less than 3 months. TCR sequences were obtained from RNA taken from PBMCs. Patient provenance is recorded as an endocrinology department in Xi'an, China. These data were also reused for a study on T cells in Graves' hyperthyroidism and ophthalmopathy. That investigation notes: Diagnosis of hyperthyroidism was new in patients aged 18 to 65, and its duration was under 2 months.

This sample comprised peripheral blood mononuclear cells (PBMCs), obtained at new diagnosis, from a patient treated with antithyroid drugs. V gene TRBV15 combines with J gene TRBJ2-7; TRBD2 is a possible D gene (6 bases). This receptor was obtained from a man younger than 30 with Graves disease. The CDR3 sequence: CATSRDTAGGRREHEQYF. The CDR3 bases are TGTGCCACCAGCAGAGATACTGCCGGGGGAAGGCGGGAACACGAGCAGTACTTC. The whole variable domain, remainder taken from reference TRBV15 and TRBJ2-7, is DAMVIQNPRYQVTQFGKPVTLSCSQTLNHNVMYWYQQKSSQAPKLLFHYYDKDFNNEADTPDNFQSRRPNTSFCFLDIRSPGLGDTAMYLCATSRDTAGGRREHEQYFGPGTRLTVT.